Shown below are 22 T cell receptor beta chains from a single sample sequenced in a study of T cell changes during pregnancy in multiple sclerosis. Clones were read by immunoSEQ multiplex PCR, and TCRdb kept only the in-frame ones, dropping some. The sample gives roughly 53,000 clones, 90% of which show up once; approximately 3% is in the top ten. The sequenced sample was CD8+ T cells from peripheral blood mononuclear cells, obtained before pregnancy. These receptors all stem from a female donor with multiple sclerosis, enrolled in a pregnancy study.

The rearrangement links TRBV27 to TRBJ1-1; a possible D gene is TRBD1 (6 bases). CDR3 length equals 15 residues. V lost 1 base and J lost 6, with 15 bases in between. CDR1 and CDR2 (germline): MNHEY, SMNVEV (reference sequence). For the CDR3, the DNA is TGTGCCAGCAGTTTATATCAGGGGCGCATCGCTGAAGCTTTCTTT. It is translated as CASSLYQGRIAEAFF.

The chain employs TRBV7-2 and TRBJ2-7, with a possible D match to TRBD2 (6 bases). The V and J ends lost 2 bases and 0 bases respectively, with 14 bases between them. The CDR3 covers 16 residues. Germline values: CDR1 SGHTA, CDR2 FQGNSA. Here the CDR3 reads CASSLRSGGSSYEQYF. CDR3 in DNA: TGTGCCAGCAGCTTAAGGTCCGGAGGGAGCTCCTACGAGCAGTACTTC.

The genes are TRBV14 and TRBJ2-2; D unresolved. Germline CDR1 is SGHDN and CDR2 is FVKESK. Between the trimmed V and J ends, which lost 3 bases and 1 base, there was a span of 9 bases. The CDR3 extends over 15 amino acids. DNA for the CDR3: TGTGCCAGCAGCCATCGTACAGTGAACACCGGGGAGCTGTTTTTT. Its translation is CASSHRTVNTGELFF. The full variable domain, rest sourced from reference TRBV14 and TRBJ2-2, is EAGVTQFPSHSVIEKGQTVTLRCDPISGHDNLYWYRRVMGKEIKFLLHFVKESKQDESGMPNNRFLAERTGGTYSTLKVQPAELEDSGVYFCASSHRTVNTGELFFGEGSRLTVL.

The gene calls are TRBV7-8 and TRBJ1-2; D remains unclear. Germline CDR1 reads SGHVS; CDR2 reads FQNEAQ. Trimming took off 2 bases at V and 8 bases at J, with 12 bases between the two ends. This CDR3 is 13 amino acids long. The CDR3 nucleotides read TGTGCCAGCAGCTTACGCGGGGAGAGGGGCTACACCTTC. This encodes CASSLRGERGYTF.

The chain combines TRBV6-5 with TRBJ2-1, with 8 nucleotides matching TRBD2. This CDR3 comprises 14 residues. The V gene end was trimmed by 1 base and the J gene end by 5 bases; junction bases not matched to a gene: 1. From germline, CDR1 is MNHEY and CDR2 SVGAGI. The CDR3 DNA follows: TGTGCCAGCAGTTACTTAGCGGGGCACAATGAGCAGTTCTTC. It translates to CASSYLAGHNEQFF.

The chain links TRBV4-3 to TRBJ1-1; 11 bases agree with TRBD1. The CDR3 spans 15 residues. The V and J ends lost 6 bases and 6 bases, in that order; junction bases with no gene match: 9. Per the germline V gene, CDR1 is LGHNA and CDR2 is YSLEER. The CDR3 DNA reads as TGCGCCAGCAGACCCGGACAGGGGGCGAGCGCTGAAGCTTTCTTT. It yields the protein CASRPGQGASAEAFF.

CDR3 residues: CASSLAQGAGRGSPLHF. The CDR3 DNA follows: TGTGCCAGCAGCTTGGCGCAGGGAGCGGGAAGGGGCTCACCCCTCCACTTT. J is TRBJ1-6 and V is TRBV5-5; tentatively, D is TRBD1 (5 bases). Germline lookup yields CDR1 SGHKS and CDR2 YYEKEE (reference sequence). CDR3 length: 17 amino acids. V was shortened by 0 bases and J by 10 bases, with 20 bases between the two germline ends.

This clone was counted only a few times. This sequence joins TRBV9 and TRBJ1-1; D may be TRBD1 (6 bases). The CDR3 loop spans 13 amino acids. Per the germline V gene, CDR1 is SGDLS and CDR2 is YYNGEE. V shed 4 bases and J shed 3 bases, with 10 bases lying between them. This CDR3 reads CASSTQGYTEAFF. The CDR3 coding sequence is TGTGCCAGCAGCACCCAGGGGTACACTGAAGCTTTCTTT.

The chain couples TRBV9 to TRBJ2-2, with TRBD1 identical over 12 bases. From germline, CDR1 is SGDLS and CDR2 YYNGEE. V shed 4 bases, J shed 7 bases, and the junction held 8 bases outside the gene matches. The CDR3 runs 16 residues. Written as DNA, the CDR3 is TGTGCCAGCAGCCAGGGACAGGGGGCTGGAGGCGGGGAGCTGTTTTTT. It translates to CASSQGQGAGGGELFF.

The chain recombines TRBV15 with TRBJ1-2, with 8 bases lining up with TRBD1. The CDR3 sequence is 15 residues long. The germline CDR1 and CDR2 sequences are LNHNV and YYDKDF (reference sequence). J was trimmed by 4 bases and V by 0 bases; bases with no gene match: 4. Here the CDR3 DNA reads TGTGCCACCAGCAGAGACTCAGGGGGCTTCTATGGCTACACCTTC. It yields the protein CATSRDSGGFYGYTF.

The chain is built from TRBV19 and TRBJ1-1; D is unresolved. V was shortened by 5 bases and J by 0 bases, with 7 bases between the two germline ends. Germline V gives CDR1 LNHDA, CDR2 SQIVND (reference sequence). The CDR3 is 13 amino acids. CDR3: CASSQALNTEAFF. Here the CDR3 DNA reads TGTGCCAGTAGTCAAGCCTTGAACACTGAAGCTTTCTTT.

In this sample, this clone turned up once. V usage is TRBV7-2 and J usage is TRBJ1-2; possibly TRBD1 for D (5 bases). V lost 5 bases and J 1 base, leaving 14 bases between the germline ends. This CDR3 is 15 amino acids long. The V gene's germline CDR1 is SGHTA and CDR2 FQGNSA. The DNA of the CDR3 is TGTGCCAGCAGCCCTTCTGGGGGGGGTAACTATGGCTACACCTTC. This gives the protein CASSPSGGGNYGYTF.

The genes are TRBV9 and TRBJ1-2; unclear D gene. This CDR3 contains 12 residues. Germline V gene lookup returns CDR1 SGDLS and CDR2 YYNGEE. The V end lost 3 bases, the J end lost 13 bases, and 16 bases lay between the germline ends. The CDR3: CASSADEVTGTF. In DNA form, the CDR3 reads TGTGCCAGCAGCGCAGACGAGGTCACGGGCACCTTC.

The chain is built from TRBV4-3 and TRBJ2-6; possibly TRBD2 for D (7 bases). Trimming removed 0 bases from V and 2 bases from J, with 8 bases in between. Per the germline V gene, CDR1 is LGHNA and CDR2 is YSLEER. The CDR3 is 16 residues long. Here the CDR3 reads CASSQEGGAGANVLTF. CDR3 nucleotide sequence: TGCGCCAGCAGCCAAGAAGGGGGGGCTGGGGCCAACGTCCTGACTTTC.

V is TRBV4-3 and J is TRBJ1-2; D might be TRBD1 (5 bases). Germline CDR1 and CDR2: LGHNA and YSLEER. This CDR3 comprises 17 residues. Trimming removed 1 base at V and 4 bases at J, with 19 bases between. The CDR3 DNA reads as TGCGCCAGCAGCCAAGCCAGGGATTCGCGGTGGAGCTATGGCTACACCTTC. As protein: CASSQARDSRWSYGYTF.

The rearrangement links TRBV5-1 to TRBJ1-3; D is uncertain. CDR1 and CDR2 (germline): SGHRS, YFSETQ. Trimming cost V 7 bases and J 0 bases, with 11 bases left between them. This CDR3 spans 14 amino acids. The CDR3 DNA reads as TGCGCCAGCGCGTCCTTGAGCTCTGGAAACACCATATATTTT. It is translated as CASASLSSGNTIYF. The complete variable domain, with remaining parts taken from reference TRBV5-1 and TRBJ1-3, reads KAGVTQTPRYLIKTRGQQVTLSCSPISGHRSVSWYQQTPGQGLQFLFEYFSETQRNKGNFPGRFSGRQFSNSRSEMNVSTLELGDSALYLCASASLSSGNTIYFGEGSWLTVV.

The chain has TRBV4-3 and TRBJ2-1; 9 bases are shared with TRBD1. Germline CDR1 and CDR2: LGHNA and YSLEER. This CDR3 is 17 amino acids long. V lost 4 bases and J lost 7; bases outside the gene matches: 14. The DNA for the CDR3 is TGCGCCAGCAGCCCCTGGTTACAGGGGGCGTCTCAAAATGAGCAGTTCTTC. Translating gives CASSPWLQGASQNEQFF.

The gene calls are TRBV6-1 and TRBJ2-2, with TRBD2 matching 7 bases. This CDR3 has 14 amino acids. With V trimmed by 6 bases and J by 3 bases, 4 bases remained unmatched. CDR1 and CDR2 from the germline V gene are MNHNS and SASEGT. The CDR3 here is CASRGGGDTGELFF. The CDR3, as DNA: TGTGCCAGCAGGGGTGGGGGGGACACCGGGGAGCTGTTTTTT.

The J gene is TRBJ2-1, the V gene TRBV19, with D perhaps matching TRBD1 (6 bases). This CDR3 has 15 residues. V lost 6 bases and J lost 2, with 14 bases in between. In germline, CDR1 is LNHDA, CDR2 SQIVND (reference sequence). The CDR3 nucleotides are TGTGCCAGTAGGGACAGCCAGACCACCTACAATGAGCAGTTCTTC. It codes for CASRDSQTTYNEQFF.

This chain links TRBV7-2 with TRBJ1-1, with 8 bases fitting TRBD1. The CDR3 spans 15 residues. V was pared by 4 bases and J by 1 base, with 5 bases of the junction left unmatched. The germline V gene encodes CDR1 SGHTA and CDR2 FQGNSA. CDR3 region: CASSSGGGGNTEAFF. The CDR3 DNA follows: TGTGCCAGCAGCTCAGGGGGCGGTGGGAACACTGAAGCTTTCTTT.

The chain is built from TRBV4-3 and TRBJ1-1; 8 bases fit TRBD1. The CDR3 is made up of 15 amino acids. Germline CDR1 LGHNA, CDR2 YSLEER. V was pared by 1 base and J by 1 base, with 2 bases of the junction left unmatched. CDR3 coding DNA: TGCGCCAGCAGCCAAGGGGGGACAGGGAACACTGAAGCTTTCTTT. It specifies CASSQGGTGNTEAFF.

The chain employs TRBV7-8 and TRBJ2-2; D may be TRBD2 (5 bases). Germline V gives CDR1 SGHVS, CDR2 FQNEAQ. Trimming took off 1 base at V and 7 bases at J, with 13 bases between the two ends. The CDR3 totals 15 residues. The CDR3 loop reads CASSLVATNGGELFF. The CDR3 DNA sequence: TGTGCCAGCAGCTTAGTAGCGACGAACGGCGGGGAGCTGTTTTTT.